This T cell receptor (beta chain) was sequenced during a study of T cell repertoires in cytomegalovirus infection. Study context: Shared public TCR beta signatures pointed to both CMV infection and a matching HLA type. Study results and caveats: HLA-C-restricted CMV clonotypes gave the most frequent clonotype in two of eight donors.

In this sample, this clonotype turned up many times. The antigen remains undetermined. TCRdb reprocessed the reads via MiXCR and lists one record per CDR3 protein. In the table there are a few hundred thousand distinct CDR3 sequences, roughly 15% of which are singletons. With V trimmed by 6 bases and J by 3 bases, 13 bases remained unmatched. This CDR3 comprises 17 residues. The specimen was PBMCs. The J gene is TRBJ2-3, the V gene TRBV12-3 or TRBV12-4; TRBD2 aligns across 9 bases. The receptor's source is a human donor in good health (CMV status not recorded). Some clones in this sample may be carry-over from other donors' samples. The CDR3 spells CASRPVASGEVTDTQYF. The CDR3 coding sequence is TGTGCCAGCAGGCCCGTGGCTAGCGGGGAGGTTACAGATACGCAGTATTTT.